Given below is one TCR beta chain in context. Its target is unknown. These data belong to a study of shared clonotypes between healthy human individuals. Study summary: Three plates each covered CD4 naive and memory; CD8 naive two, CD8 memory one.

Clones were read by immunoSEQ multiplex PCR, and TCRdb kept only the in-frame ones, dropping some. Of roughly 2.6 million clones listed, roughly 92% are singletons. Caucasian adults residing in Nashville, Tennessee made up all the donors. Study-wide results and caveats: Naive subsets typically showed greater estimated richness than memory subsets.

This CDR3 region has 13 residues. Per germline, CDR1 SQVTM and CDR2 ANQGSEA. The V end was cut by 7 bases, the J end by 4 bases, with 16 bases between. This receptor was obtained from a young man in good health. The specimen sequenced was naive CD4+ T cells sorted from blood. Subset meaning: CD45RA+ positively selected. The J gene is TRBJ2-5, the V gene TRBV29-1, with D perhaps matching TRBD1 (8 bases). The CDR3 DNA sequence: TGCAGCGCCCTAACAGGGGGGGGAGAGACCCAGTACTTC. It encodes CSALTGGGETQYF.